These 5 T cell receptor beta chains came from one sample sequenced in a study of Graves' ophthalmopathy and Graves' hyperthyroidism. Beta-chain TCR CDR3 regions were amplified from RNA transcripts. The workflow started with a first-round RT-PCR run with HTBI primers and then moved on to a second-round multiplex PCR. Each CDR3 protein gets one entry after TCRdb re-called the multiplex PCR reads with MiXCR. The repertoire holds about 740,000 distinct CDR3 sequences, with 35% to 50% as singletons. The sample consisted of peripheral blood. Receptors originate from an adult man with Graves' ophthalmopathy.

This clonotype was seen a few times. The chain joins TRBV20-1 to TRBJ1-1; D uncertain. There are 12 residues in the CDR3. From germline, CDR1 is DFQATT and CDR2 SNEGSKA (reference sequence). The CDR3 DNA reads TGCAGGGGTCAGAATTCGAACACTGAAGCTTTCTTT. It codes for CRGQNSNTEAFF.

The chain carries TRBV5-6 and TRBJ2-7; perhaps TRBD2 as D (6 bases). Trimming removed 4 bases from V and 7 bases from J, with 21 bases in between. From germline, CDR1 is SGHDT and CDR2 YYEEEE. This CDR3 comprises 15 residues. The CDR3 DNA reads TGTGCCAGCAGCCGTGAGCCGCGGGGAGCGGGTGAGCAGTACTTC. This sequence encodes CASSREPRGAGEQYF.

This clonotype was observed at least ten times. The CDR3 loop reads CSVGTRDRDQETQYF. The CDR3 DNA sequence: TGCAGCGTGGGTACTCGGGACAGGGATCAAGAGACCCAGTACTTC. J is TRBJ2-5 and V is TRBV29-1; TRBD1 aligns across 9 bases. Per the germline V gene, CDR1 is SQVTM and CDR2 is ANQGSEA. This CDR3 spans 15 amino acids. The V segment lost 6 bases and the J segment 2 bases; nucleotides outside the gene matches: 10. Complete variable domain (other parts from reference TRBV29-1 and TRBJ2-5): SAVISQKPSRDICQRGTSLTIQCQVDSQVTMMFWYRQQPGQSLTLIATANQGSEATYESGFVIDKFPISRPNLTFSTLTVSNMSPEDSSIYLCSVGTRDRDQETQYFGPGTRLLVL.

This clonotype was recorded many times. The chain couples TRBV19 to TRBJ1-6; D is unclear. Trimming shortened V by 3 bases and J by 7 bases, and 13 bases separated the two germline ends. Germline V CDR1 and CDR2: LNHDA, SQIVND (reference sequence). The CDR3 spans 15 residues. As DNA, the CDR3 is TGTGCCAGTAGTATCGCCGGATCGGCCAATTCACCCCTCCACTTT. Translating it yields CASSIAGSANSPLHF. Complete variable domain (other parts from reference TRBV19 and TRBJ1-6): DGGITQSPKYLFRKEGQNVTLSCEQNLNHDAMYWYRQDPGQGLRLIYYSQIVNDFQKGDIAEGYSVSREKKESFPLTVTSAQKNPTAFYLCASSIAGSANSPLHFGNGTRLTVT.

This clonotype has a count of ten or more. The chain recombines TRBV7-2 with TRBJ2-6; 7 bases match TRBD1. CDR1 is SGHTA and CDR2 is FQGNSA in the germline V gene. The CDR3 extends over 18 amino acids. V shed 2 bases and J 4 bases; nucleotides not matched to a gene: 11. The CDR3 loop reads CASSLSRQGLTGANVLTF. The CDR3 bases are TGTGCCAGCAGCTTAAGCCGACAGGGCCTTACGGGGGCCAACGTCCTGACTTTC. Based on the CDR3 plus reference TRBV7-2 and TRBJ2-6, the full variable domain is GAGVSQSPSNKVTEKGKDVELRCDPISGHTALYWYRQSLGQGLEFLIYFQGNSAPDKSGLPSDRFSAERTGGSVSTLTIQRTQQEDSAVYLCASSLSRQGLTGANVLTFGAGSRLTVL.